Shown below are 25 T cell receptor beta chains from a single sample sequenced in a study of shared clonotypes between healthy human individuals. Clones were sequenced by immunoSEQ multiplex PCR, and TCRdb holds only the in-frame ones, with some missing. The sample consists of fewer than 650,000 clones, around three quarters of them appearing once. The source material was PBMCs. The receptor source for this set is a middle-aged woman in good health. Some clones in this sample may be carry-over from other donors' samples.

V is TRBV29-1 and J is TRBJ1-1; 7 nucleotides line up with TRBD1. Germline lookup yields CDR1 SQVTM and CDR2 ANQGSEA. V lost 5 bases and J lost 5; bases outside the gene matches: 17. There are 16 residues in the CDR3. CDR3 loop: CSVRQGGTRGITEAFF. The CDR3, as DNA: TGCAGCGTTAGGCAGGGGGGCACACGGGGGATTACTGAAGCTTTCTTT.

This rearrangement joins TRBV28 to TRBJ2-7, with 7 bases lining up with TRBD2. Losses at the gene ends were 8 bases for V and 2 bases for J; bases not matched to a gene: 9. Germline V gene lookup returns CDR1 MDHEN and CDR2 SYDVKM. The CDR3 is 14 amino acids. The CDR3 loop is CASQWSGVPYEQYF. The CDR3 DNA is TGTGCCAGCCAATGGAGCGGGGTCCCCTACGAGCAGTACTTC.

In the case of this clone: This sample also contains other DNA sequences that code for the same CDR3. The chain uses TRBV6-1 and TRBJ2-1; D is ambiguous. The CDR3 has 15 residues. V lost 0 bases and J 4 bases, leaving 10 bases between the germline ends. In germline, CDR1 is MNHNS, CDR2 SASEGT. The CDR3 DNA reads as TGTGCCAGCAGTGAAGCTGACGGATCATACAATGAGCAGTTCTTC. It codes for CASSEADGSYNEQFF.

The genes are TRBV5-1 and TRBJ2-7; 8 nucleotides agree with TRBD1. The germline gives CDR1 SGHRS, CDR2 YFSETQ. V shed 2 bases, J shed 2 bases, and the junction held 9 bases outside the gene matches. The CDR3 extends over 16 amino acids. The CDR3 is CASSLTPGQGTYEQYF. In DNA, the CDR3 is TGCGCCAGCAGCTTAACCCCCGGACAGGGTACCTACGAGCAGTACTTC.

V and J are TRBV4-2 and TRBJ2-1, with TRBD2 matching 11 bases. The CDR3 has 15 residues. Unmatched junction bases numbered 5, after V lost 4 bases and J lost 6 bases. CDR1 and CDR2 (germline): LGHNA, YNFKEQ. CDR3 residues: CASSPLAGGPNEQFF. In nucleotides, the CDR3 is TGTGCCAGCAGCCCCTTAGCGGGAGGGCCCAATGAGCAGTTCTTC.

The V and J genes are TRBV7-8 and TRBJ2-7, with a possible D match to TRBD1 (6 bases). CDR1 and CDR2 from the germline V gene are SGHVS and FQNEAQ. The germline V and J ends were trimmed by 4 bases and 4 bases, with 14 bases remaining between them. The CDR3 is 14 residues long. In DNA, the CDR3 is TGTGCCAGCAGCTGGGTTGGACAGAATTACGAGCAGTACTTC. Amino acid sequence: CASSWVGQNYEQYF.

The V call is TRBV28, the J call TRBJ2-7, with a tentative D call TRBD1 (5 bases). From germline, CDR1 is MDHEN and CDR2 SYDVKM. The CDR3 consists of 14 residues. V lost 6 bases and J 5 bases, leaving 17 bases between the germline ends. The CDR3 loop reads CASSLTAPKDEQYF. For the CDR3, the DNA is TGTGCCAGCAGCCTGACAGCCCCTAAAGACGAGCAGTACTTC.

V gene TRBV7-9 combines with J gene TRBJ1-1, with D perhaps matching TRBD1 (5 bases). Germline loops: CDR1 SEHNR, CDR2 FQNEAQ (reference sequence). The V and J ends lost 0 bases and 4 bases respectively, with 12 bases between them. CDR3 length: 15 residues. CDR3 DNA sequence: TGTGCCAGCAGCTTAGCGCGAGGGGTCTTCACTGAAGCTTTCTTT. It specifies CASSLARGVFTEAFF.

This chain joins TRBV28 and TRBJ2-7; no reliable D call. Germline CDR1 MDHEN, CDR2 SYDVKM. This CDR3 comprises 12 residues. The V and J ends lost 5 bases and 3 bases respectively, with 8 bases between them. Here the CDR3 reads CASSARRYEQYF. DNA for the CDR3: TGTGCCAGCAGTGCCAGGCGCTACGAGCAGTACTTC. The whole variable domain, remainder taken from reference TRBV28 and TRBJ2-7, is DVKVTQSSRYLVKRTGEKVFLECVQDMDHENMFWYRQDPGLGLRLIYFSYDVKMKEKGDIPEGYSVSREKKERFSLILESASTNQTSMYLCASSARRYEQYFGPGTRLTVT.

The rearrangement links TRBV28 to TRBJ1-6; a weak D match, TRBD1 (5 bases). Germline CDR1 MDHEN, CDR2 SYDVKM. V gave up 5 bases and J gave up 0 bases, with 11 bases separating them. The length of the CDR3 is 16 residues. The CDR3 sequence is CASSGVGGSYNSPLHF. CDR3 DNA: TGTGCCAGCAGTGGGGTCGGGGGCTCCTATAATTCACCCCTCCACTTT.

CDR3 sequence (DNA): TGTGCCAGCTCCCCAAGGACCGAGATTGAGGATGGCTACACCTTC. It encodes CASSPRTEIEDGYTF. This chain uses TRBV18 with TRBJ1-2; D remains ambiguous. The V gene's germline CDR1 is KGHSH and CDR2 LQKENI. The V end was cut by 6 bases, the J end by 6 bases, with 20 bases between. The CDR3 is 15 residues long. Full variable domain (outside the CDR3, taken from reference TRBV18 and TRBJ1-2): NAGVMQNPRHLVRRRGQEARLRCSPMKGHSHVYWYRQLPEEGLKFMVYLQKENIIDESGMPKERFSAEFPKEGPSILRIQQVVRGDSAAYFCASSPRTEIEDGYTFGSGTRLTVV.

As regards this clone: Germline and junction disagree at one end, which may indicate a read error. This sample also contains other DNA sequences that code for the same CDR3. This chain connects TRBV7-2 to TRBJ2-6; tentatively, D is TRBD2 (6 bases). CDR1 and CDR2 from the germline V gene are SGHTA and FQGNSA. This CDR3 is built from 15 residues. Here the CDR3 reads CASSSAGSGANVLTF. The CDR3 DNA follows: TGTGCCAGCAGCTCAGCGGGCAGTGGGGCCAATGTCCTGACTTTC. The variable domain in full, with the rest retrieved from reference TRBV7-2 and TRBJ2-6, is GAGVSQSPSNKVTEKGKDVELRCDPISGHTALYWYRQSLGQGLEFLIYFQGNSAPDKSGLPSDRFSAERTGGSVSTLTIQRTQQEDSAVYLCASSSAGSGANVLTFGAGSRLTVL.

This CDR3 reads CASSLVSSNQPQHF. CDR3 coding DNA: TGTGCCAGCAGCTTAGTGAGTAGCAATCAGCCCCAGCATTTT. The V gene is TRBV7-8, the J gene TRBJ1-5; D is unclear. Germline lookup yields CDR1 SGHVS and CDR2 FQNEAQ. The CDR3 spans 14 residues. Trimming removed 1 base at V and 0 bases at J, with 4 bases between.

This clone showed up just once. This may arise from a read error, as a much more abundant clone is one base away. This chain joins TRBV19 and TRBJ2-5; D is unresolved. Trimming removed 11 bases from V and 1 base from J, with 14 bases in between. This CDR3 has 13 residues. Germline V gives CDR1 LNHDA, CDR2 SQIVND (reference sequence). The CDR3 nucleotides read TGTGCCGGCAGCCCCACGGTCCAAGAGACCCAGTACTTC. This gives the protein CAGSPTVQETQYF.

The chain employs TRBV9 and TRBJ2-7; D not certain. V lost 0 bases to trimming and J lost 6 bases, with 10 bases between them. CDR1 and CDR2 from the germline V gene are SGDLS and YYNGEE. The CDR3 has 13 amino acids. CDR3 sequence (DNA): TGTGCCAGCAGCGTAGATCCCGGCGGCGAGCAGTACTTC. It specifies CASSVDPGGEQYF.

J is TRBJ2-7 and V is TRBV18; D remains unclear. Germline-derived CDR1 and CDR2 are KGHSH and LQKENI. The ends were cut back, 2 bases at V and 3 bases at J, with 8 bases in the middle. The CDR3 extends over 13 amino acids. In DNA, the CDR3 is TGTGCCAGCTCACCAACGGAATACTACGAGCAGTACTTC. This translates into CASSPTEYYEQYF.

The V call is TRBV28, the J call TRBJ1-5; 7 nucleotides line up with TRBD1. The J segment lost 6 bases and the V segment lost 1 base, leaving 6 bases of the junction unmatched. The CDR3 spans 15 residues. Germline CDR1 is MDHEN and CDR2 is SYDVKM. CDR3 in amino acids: CASSLFARGTQPQHF. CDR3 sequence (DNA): TGTGCCAGCAGTTTATTCGCCAGGGGGACTCAGCCCCAGCATTTT.

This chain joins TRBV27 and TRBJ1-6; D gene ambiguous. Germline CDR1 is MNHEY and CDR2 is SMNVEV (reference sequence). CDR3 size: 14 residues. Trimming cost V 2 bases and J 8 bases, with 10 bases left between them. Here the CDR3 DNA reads TGTGCCAGCAGTTTACTAGGAGGGCATTCACCCCTCCACTTT. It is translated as CASSLLGGHSPLHF.

The DNA for the CDR3 is TGTGCCAGCAGCCAGATAGATGGAGGTTTTGGGGCCAACGTCCTGACTTTC. Its translation: CASSQIDGGFGANVLTF. This sequence joins TRBV7-9 and TRBJ2-6, with a weak D call TRBD2 (5 bases). V was shortened by 5 bases and J by 3 bases, with 17 bases between the two germline ends. CDR1 is SEHNR, CDR2 FQNEAQ, per germline (reference sequence). The length of the CDR3 is 17 residues.

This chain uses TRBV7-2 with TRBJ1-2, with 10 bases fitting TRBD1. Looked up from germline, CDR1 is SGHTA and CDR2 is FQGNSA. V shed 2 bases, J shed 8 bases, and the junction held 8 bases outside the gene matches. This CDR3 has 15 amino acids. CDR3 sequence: CASSLLGQGVDGYTF. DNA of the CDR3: TGTGCCAGCAGCTTACTTGGACAGGGGGTTGACGGCTACACCTTC.

The CDR3 spells CASSQRGGHGADEQYF. The CDR3 DNA reads as TGTGCCAGCAGCCAAAGGGGGGGACATGGGGCGGACGAGCAGTACTTC. The chain links TRBV4-2 to TRBJ2-7; possible D gene TRBD2, 7 bases. The V gene's germline CDR1 is LGHNA and CDR2 YNFKEQ. The germline V and J ends were trimmed by 2 bases and 5 bases, with 19 bases remaining between them. The CDR3 totals 16 residues.

CDR3 loop: CASRTTGGSYSPLHF. Written as DNA, the CDR3 is TGTGCCAGCAGGACGACAGGGGGCTCATATTCACCCCTCCACTTT. The chain couples TRBV6-1 to TRBJ1-6, with 10 bases lining up with TRBD1. The length of the CDR3 is 15 residues. Losses at the gene ends were 6 bases for V and 8 bases for J; bases not matched to a gene: 7. The germline V gene has CDR1 MNHNS and CDR2 SASEGT.

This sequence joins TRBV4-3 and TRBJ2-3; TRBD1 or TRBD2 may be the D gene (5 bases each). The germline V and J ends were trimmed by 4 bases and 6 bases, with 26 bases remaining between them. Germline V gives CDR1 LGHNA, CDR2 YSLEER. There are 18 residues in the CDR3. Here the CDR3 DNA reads TGCGCCAGCAGCCGAACGGGACGGCCAACGCCCGGCTGGGATACGCAGTATTTT. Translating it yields CASSRTGRPTPGWDTQYF.

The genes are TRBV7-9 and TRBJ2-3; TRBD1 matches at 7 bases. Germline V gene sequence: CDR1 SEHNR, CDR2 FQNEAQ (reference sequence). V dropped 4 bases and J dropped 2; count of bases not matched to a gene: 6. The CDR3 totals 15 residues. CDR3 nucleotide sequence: TGTGCCAGCAGCTCCGAGGGGGCTACCACAGATACGCAGTATTTT. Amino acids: CASSSEGATTDTQYF.

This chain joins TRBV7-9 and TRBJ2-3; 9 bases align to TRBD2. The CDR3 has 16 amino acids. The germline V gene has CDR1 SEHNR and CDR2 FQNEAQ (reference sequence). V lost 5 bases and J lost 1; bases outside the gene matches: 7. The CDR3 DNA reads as TGTGCCAGCAGCCTTTATAGCGGGAGTGGCACAGATACGCAGTATTTT. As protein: CASSLYSGSGTDTQYF. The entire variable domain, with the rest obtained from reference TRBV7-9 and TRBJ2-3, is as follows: DTGVSQNPRHKITKRGQNVTFRCDPISEHNRLYWYRQTLGQGPEFLTYFQNEAQLEKSRLLSDRFSAERPKGSFSTLEIQRTEQGDSAMYLCASSLYSGSGTDTQYFGPGTRLTVL.